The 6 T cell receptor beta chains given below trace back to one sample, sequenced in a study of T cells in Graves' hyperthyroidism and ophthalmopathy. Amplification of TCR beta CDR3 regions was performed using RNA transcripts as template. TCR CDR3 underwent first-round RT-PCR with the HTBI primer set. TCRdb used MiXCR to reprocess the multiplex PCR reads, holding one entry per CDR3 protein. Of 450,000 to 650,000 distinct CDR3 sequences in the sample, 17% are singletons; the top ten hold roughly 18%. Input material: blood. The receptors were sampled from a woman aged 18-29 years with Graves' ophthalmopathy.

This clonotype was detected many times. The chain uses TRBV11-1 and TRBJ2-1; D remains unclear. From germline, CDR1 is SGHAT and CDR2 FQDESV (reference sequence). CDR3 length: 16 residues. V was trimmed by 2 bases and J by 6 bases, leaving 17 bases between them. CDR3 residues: CASSLTGSTVGNEQFF. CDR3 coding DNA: TGTGCCAGCAGCTTAACTGGGTCGACTGTAGGCAATGAGCAGTTCTTC.

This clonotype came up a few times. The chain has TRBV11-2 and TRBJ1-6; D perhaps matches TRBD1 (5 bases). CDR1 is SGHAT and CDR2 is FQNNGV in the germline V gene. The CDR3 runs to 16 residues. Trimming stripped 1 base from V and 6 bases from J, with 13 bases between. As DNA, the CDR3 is TGTGCCAGCAGCTTAGGTCGTTACGGGACTAATTCACCCCTCCACTTT. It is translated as CASSLGRYGTNSPLHF.

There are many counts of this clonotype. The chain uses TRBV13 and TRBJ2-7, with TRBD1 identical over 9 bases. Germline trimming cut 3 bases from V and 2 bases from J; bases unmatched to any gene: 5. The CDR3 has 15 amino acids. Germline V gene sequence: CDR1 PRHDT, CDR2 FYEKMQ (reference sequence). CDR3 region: CASSLGRTGAYEQYF. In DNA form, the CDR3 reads TGTGCCAGCAGCTTGGGGAGGACAGGGGCCTACGAGCAGTACTTC.

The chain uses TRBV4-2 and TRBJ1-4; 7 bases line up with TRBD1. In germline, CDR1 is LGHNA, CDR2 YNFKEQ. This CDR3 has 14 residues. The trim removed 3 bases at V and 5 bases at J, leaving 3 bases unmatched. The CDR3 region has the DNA TGTGCCAGCAGCCACGACAGGGCGAATGAAAAACTGTTTTTT. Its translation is CASSHDRANEKLFF.

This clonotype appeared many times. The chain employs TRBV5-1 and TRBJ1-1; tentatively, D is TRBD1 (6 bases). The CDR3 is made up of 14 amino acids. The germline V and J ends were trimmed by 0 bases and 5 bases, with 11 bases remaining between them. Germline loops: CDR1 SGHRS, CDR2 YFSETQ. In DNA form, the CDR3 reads TGCGCCAGCAGCTTGGATCCGGGACAAACTGAAGCTTTCTTT. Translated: CASSLDPGQTEAFF.

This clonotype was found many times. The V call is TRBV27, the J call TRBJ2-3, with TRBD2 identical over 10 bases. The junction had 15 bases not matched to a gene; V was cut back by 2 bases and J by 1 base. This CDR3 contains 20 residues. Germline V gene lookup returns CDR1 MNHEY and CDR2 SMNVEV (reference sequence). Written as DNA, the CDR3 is TGTGCCAGCAGTTTAGTCCCTCCTGAACCTAGCGGGGGTCGCACAGATACGCAGTATTTT. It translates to CASSLVPPEPSGGRTDTQYF.